This T cell receptor beta chain comes out of a study of CD8 T cells in ankylosing spondylitis. Study-wide points: Several of the motif variants were reported before in synovial fluid and blood from reactive arthritis. Disease-linked clones bore a CD8+ phenotype and were relatively rare in peripheral blood. Apparently characteristic of ankylosing spondylitis blood was a TCR beta motif (roughly eight highly homologous variants). In ankylosing spondylitis patients, matched synovial fluid reportedly showed significant enrichment of disease-linked clones.

In the case of this clonotype: Its target is unknown.

The CDR3 loop spans 20 amino acids. Per germline, CDR1 SGHAT and CDR2 FQDESV (reference sequence). V was clipped by 7 bases and J by 3 bases, with 31 bases between them. The TCR beta libraries were generated through quantitative 5'-RACE incorporating molecular barcodes. TCRdb used MiXCR to reprocess the 5' RACE reads, holding one entry per CDR3 protein. The sample has around 140,000 distinct CDR3 sequences; roughly 15% are singletons. Sequences were obtained from blood, either unsorted or a sorted T cell fraction (not recorded which). The receptor's source is a male donor with ankylosing spondylitis. J is TRBJ2-1 and V is TRBV11-1; maybe TRBD1 (6 bases). In DNA form, the CDR3 reads TGTGCCAGCAAACTATTTGGGATTACAGGGCCCTTTACCCTCTACAATGAGCAGTTCTTC. Its translation is CASKLFGITGPFTLYNEQFF.